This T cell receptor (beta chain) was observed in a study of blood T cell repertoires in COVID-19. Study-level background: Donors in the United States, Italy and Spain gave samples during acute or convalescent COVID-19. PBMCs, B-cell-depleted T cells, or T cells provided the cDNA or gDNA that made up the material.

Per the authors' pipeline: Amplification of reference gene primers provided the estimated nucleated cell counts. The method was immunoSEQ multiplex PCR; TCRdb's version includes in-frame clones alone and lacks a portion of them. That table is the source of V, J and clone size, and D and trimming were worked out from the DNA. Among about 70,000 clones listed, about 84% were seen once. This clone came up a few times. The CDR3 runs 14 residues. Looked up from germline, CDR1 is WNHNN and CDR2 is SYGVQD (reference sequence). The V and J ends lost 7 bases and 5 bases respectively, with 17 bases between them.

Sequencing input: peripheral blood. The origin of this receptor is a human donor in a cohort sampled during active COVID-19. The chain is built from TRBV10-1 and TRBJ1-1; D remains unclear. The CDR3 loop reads CASKRQIGGTEAFF. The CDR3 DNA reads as TGCGCCAGCAAACGACAAATCGGTGGGACTGAAGCTTTCTTT.